This TCR beta chain was sequenced during a study of T cell repertoires in cytomegalovirus infection. As for this clonotype: No antigen is known for it.

With 10 bases removed from V and 0 bases from J, the gap between germline ends came to 16 bases. In germline, CDR1 is LNHDA, CDR2 SQIVND (reference sequence). The CDR3 extends over 16 amino acids. Study-level results: In two of eight donors, the top clonotype was HLA-C-restricted CMV-specific.

TCRdb reanalysed the reads using MiXCR and keeps one entry per CDR3 protein. Found here are about 280,000 distinct CDR3 sequences, roughly a fifth of them singletons; the top ten hold about 21%. The starting material was cultured PBMCs, obtained from culture after CMV antigen stimulation. The chain employs TRBV19 and TRBJ2-6, with D perhaps matching TRBD1 (5 bases). The receptor's source is a human donor in good health (CMV status not recorded). Some clones in this sample may be carry-over from other donors' samples. CDR3 sequence reads: CATLGQAGSGANVLTF. The DNA of the CDR3 is TGTGCCACGCTGGGGCAGGCTGGCTCTGGGGCCAACGTCCTGACTTTC.